This T cell receptor beta chain was sequenced in a study of vaccination and CD4 T cells after COVID-19. Whole-study context: Participants got two doses of BNT162b2 or mRNA-1273 vaccine.

The treatment denotes: roughly 10-day PBMC culture with coronavirus spike peptide pools or control peptides (ViraFEST assay). Following expansion of antigen-specific T cells with peptide pools, ViraFEST then sequenced TCRs. Culture conditions combined roughly 2 million PBMCs per well with 9.5 to 10 IU/ml IL-2 and 7.5 to 10 ug/ml peptide pools. By negative selection, CD4+ T cells were isolated once culture had run for under 13 days. Germline CDR1 and CDR2: DFQATT and SNEGSKA (reference sequence). The trim removed 0 bases at V and 5 bases at J, leaving 10 bases unmatched. The CDR3 sequence is 15 residues long. As concerns this clonotype: Its antigen is unidentified.

The assay that was used to sequence DNA from cultured CD4+ T cells was the Oncomine TCR Beta short-read assay. TCRdb redid the calling of the PCR reads with MiXCR, one entry per CDR3 protein. The sample carries approximately 16,000 distinct CDR3 sequences, approximately 54% recorded once. This rearrangement joins TRBV20-1 to TRBJ2-7; TRBD1 matches 7 bases. This clonotype was obtained from a human donor who had recovered from COVID-19. The sequenced sample consisted of CD4+ T cells from blood, cultured in vitro. CDR3 in amino acids: CSARDWTGPSDEQYF. For the CDR3, the DNA is TGCAGTGCTAGAGATTGGACAGGCCCTTCTGACGAGCAGTACTTC.